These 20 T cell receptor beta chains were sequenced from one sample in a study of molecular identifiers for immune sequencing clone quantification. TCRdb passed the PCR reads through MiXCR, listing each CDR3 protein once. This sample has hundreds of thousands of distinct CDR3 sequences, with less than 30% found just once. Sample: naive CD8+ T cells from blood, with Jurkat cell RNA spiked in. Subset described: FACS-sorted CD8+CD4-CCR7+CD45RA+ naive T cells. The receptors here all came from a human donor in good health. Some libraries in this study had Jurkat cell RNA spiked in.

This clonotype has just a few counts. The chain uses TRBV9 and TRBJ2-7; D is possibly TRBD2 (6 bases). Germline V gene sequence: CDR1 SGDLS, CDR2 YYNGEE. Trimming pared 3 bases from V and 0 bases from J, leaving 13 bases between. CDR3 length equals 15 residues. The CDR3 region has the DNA TGTGCCAGCAGCGGGGGACTTTCAAGCTCCTACGAGCAGTACTTC. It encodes CASSGGLSSSYEQYF.

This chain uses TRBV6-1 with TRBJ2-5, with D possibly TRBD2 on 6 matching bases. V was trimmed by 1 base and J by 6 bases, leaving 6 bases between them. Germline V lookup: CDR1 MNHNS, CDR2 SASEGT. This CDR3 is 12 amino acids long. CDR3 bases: TGTGCCAGCAGTGAAGGCGGGAAGACCCAGTACTTC. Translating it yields CASSEGGKTQYF.

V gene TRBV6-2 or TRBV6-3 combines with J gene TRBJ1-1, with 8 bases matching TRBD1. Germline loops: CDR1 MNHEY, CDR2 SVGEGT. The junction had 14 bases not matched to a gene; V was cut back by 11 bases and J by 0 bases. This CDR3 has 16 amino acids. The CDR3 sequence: CAHNSGTGVLNTEAFF. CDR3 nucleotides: TGTGCCCACAATTCCGGGACAGGCGTCCTGAACACTGAAGCTTTCTTT.

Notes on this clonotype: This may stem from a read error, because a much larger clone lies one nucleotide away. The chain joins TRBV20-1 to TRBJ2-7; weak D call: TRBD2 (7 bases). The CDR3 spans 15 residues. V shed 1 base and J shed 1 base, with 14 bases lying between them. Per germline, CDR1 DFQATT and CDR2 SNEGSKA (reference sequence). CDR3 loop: CSARAPQGGSYEQYF. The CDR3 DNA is TGCAGTGCTAGAGCGCCACAGGGAGGGTCCTACGAGCAGTACTTC.

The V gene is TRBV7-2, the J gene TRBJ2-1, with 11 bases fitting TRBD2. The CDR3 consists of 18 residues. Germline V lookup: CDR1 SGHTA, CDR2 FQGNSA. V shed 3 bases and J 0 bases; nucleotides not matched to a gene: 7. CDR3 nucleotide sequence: TGTGCCAGCAGCTTGATCGGGACTAGCGGAATCTCCTACAATGAGCAGTTCTTC. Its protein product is CASSLIGTSGISYNEQFF.

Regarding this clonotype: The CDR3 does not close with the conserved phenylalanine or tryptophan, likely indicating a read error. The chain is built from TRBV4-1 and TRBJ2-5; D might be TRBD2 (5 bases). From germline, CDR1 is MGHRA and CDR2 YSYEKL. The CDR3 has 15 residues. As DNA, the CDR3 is TGCACCAGCAGCCCGCGGAGGACTGGCCAAGAGACCCAGTACATC. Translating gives CTSSPRRTGQETQYI.

In nucleotides, the CDR3 is TGTGCCAGCAGCGGTGTGGGCGGAGGCGAAAAACTGTTTTTT. Its translation: CASSGVGGGEKLFF. The V gene is TRBV9, the J gene TRBJ1-4, with no clear D. The V gene's germline CDR1 is SGDLS and CDR2 YYNGEE. The CDR3 is 14 amino acids. V lost 3 bases, J lost 8 bases, and 14 bases lay in between.

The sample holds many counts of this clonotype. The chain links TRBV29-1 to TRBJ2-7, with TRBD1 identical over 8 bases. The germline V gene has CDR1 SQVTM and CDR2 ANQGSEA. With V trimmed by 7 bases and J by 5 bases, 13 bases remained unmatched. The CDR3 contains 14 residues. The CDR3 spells CSAQGQGSNNEQYF. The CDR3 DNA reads TGCAGCGCCCAAGGACAGGGAAGCAACAACGAGCAGTACTTC.

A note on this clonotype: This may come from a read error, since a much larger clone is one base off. The CDR3 DNA is TGTGCCACCTTTCTACTAGCCAAAAGCATTCAGTACTTC. Residues: CATFLLAKSIQYF. The rearrangement uses TRBV6-1 and TRBJ2-4; D possibly corresponds to TRBD2 (6 bases). Germline CDR1 and CDR2: MNHNS and SASEGT. The CDR3 is made up of 13 amino acids.

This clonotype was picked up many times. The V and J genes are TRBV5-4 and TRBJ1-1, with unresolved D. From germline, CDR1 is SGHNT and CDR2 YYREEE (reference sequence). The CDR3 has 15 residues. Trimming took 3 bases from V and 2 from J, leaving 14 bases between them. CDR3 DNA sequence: TGTGCCAGCAGCTATGCACCGGCAGATAACACTGAAGCTTTCTTT. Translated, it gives CASSYAPADNTEAFF.

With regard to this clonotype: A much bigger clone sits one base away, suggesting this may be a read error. The CDR3 spells CASSLASGSNERYF. For the CDR3, the DNA is TGTGCCAGCAGTTTGGCCAGCGGGAGTAACGAGCGGTACTTC. J is TRBJ2-7 and V is TRBV12-3 or TRBV12-4, with 8 bases lining up with TRBD2. There are 14 residues in the CDR3.

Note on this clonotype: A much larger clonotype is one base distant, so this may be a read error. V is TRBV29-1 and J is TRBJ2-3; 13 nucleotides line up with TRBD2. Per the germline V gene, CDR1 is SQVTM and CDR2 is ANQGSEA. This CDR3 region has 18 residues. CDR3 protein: CGVELGTSGGARTDTQYF. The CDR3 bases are TGCGGCGTTGAATTGGGAACTAGCGGGGGGGCCAGGACAGATACGCAGTATTTT.

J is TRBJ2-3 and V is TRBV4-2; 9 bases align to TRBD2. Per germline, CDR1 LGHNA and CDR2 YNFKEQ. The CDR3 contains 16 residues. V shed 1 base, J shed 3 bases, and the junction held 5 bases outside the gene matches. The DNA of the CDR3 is TGTGCCAGCAGCCAAGTTGCGGGGGGGATGACAGATACGCAGTATTTT. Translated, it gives CASSQVAGGMTDTQYF.

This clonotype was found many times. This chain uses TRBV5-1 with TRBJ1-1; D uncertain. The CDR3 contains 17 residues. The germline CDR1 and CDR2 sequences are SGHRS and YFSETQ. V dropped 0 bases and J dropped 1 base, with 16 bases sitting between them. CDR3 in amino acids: CASSLGSSVAANTEAFF. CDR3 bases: TGCGCCAGCAGCTTGGGGTCGTCGGTGGCGGCGAACACTGAAGCTTTCTTT.

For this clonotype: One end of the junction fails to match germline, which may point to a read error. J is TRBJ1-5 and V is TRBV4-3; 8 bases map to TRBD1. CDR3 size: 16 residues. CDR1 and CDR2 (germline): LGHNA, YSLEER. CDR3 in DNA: TGCGCCAACAGCCAAGATCTGACAGGGGTTTTACAGCCCCAGCATTTT. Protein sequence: CANSQDLTGVLQPQHF.

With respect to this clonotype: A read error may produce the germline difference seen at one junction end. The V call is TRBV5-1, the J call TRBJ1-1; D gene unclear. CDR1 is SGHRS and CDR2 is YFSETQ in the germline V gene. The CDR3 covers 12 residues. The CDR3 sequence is CASGLGYTEAFF. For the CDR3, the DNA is TGCGCCAGCGGCTTGGGGTACACTGAAGCTTTCTTT.

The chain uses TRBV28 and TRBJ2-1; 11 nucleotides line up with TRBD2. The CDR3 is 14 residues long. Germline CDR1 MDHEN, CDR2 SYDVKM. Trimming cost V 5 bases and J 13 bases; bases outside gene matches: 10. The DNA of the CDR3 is TGTGCCAGCAGTGCCCTAGCGGGAGGTAATGCACAGTTCTTC. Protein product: CASSALAGGNAQFF.

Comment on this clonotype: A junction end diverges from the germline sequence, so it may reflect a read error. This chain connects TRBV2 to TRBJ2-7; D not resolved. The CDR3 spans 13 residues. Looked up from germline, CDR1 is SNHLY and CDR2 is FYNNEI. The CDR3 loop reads CACNEGISHEQYF. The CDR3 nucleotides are TGTGCCTGCAACGAAGGGATCTCCCACGAGCAGTACTTC.

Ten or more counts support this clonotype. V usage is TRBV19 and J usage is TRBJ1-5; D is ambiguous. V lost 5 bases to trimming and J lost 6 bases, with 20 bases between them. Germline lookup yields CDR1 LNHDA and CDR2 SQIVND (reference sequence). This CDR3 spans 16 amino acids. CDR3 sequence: CASSLTTRGSGQPQHF. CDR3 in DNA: TGTGCCAGTAGTTTAACCACTCGGGGTTCAGGTCAGCCCCAGCATTTT.

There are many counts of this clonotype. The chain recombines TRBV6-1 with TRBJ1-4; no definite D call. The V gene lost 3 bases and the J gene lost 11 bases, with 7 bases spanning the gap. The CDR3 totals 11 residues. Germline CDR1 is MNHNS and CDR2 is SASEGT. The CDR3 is CASSDVWKLFF. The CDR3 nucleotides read TGTGCCAGCAGTGACGTTTGGAAACTGTTTTTT.